Following are 24 T cell receptor beta chains from one sample sequenced in a study of cytomegalovirus exposure and HLA in healthy donors. The PCR had 60 Vbeta and 13 Jbeta primers. Profiling relied on immunoSEQ multiplex PCR, and the TCRdb table lists in-frame clones only, not all of them. Found here are around 63,000 clones; the top ten clones hold 1.5% to 2%. Material: PBMCs. These receptors all stem from a woman in her 30s in good health and CMV-seronegative.

V is TRBV18 and J is TRBJ1-2; D is ambiguous. This CDR3 is 13 amino acids long. The germline V gene encodes CDR1 KGHSH and CDR2 LQKENI. Trimming shortened V by 4 bases and J by 4 bases, and 10 bases separated the two germline ends. CDR3 region: CASSRLTGYGYTF. The CDR3 nucleotides read TGTGCCAGCTCACGGTTGACTGGCTATGGCTACACCTTC.

This chain links TRBV28 with TRBJ1-2; D is unclear. V was clipped by 8 bases and J by 4 bases, with 11 bases between them. From germline, CDR1 is MDHEN and CDR2 SYDVKM. The CDR3 has 12 amino acids. The CDR3 DNA reads TGTGCCAGCCGCCGGGTCTCCTATGGCTACACCTTC. Protein: CASRRVSYGYTF.

J is TRBJ2-5 and V is TRBV13; 8 bases are a match to TRBD1. Germline V gives CDR1 PRHDT, CDR2 FYEKMQ (reference sequence). The CDR3 has 16 residues. V lost 5 bases and J lost 2; bases outside the gene matches: 10. The CDR3 nucleotides read TGTGCCAGCAGCACGAGACAGGGGCAAATACAAGAGACCCAGTACTTC. Amino acids: CASSTRQGQIQETQYF.

The chain links TRBV5-4 to TRBJ2-7; no reliable D call. Trimming cost V 7 bases and J 2 bases, with 19 bases left between them. CDR3 size: 15 residues. Germline V gene data show CDR1 as SGHNT and CDR2 as YYREEE (reference sequence). CDR3 in amino acids: CASSLGGSVTYEQYF. In DNA, the CDR3 is TGTGCCAGCTCCTTAGGTGGCAGCGTGACCTACGAGCAGTACTTC.

The chain links TRBV28 to TRBJ1-2; TRBD1 matches at 7 bases. The V and J ends lost 6 bases and 4 bases, in that order; junction bases with no gene match: 5. The CDR3 consists of 13 residues. Germline CDR1 is MDHEN and CDR2 is SYDVKM. The CDR3 region is CASSLGTAYGYTF. The CDR3 DNA reads TGTGCCAGCAGCCTAGGGACAGCCTATGGCTACACCTTC.

The chain combines TRBV6-5 with TRBJ1-2; D is possibly TRBD1 (6 bases). Per germline, CDR1 MNHEY and CDR2 SVGAGI. This CDR3 region has 15 residues. V was pared by 5 bases and J by 4 bases, with 17 bases between. This CDR3 is CASSPEGVLVYGYTF. The CDR3 DNA reads as TGTGCCAGCAGTCCAGAGGGGGTTTTGGTCTATGGCTACACCTTC.

The chain couples TRBV1 to TRBJ2-2; no check of the table's D call, TRBD1, against the DNA was made. TRBV1 is deemed a pseudogene. The CDR3 is 14 amino acids. The CDR3 protein is CTSYGQGVAGELFF. The DNA of the CDR3 is TGCACCAGCTACGGGCAGGGGGTGGCCGGGGAGCTGTTTTTT.

Here the CDR3 DNA reads TGCGCCAGCAGCTTGGGCGGGAGGCTCAATGAGCAGTTCTTC. It specifies CASSLGGRLNEQFF. The V call is TRBV5-1, the J call TRBJ2-1; TRBD2 agrees at 8 bases. V lost 0 bases, J lost 6 bases, and 2 bases stayed unmatched. This CDR3 region has 14 residues. Germline loops: CDR1 SGHRS, CDR2 YFSETQ.

The genes are TRBV7-9 and TRBJ1-5; 8 bases map to TRBD1. CDR3 size: 14 residues. Looked up from germline, CDR1 is SEHNR and CDR2 is FQNEAQ (reference sequence). V shed 0 bases and J 6 bases; nucleotides not matched to a gene: 1. This CDR3 is CASSLADRAQPQHF. In DNA, the CDR3 is TGTGCCAGCAGCTTAGCGGACAGGGCTCAGCCCCAGCATTTT.

The rearrangement uses TRBV7-8 and TRBJ1-1; D is possibly TRBD1 (6 bases). Trimming removed 8 bases from V and 1 base from J, with 17 bases in between. This CDR3 contains 15 residues. Germline V lookup: CDR1 SGHVS, CDR2 FQNEAQ. CDR3 nucleotides: TGTGCCAGCTTGCTGGATGGGACACAGAACACTGAAGCTTTCTTT. It codes for CASLLDGTQNTEAFF.

The chain has TRBV6-6 and TRBJ2-2; TRBD2 matches 9 bases. In germline, CDR1 is MNHNY, CDR2 SVGAGI (reference sequence). V lost 8 bases to trimming and J lost 0 bases; unmatched junction nucleotides: 7. The length of the CDR3 is 16 residues. The CDR3 reads CASSKRLAANTGELFF. DNA for the CDR3: TGTGCCAGCTCGAAACGACTAGCGGCGAACACCGGGGAGCTGTTTTTT.

The gene calls are TRBV15 and TRBJ1-1; the D gene is possibly TRBD1 (5 bases). In germline, CDR1 is LNHNV, CDR2 YYDKDF (reference sequence). The CDR3 has 15 amino acids. Trimming pared 3 bases from V and 3 bases from J, leaving 14 bases between. The CDR3 nucleotides are TGTGCCACCAGCAGGGACACAGTAACTGACACTGAAGCTTTCTTT. Encoded protein: CATSRDTVTDTEAFF. Together with reference TRBV15 and TRBJ1-1, the CDR3 gives the full variable domain: DAMVIQNPRYQVTQFGKPVTLSCSQTLNHNVMYWYQQKSSQAPKLLFHYYDKDFNNEADTPDNFQSRRPNTSFCFLDIRSPGLGDTAMYLCATSRDTVTDTEAFFGQGTRLTVV.

With regard to this clone: The junction does not match germline at one end; this may be a read error. At the DNA level, this CDR3 is encoded by other sequences in the same sample as well. The V gene is TRBV18, the J gene TRBJ2-7, with 8 bases that match TRBD1. The CDR3 has 16 amino acids. Germline V gene sequence: CDR1 KGHSH, CDR2 LQKENI. DNA of the CDR3: TGTGCCAGTTCACCACCGCGGGACAGGAGCTCCTACGAGCAGTACTTC. Translated: CASSPPRDRSSYEQYF. Combining the CDR3 with reference TRBV18 and TRBJ2-7 gives the whole variable domain NAGVMQNPRHLVRRRGQEARLRCSPMKGHSHVYWYRQLPEEGLKFMVYLQKENIIDESGMPKERFSAEFPKEGPSILRIQQVVRGDSAAYFCASSPPRDRSSYEQYFGPGTRLTVT.

The chain is built from TRBV19 and TRBJ1-5; a weak D match, TRBD1 (6 bases). Germline CDR1 reads LNHDA; CDR2 reads SQIVND (reference sequence). This CDR3 is built from 14 residues. V lost 6 bases, J lost 3 bases, and 12 bases lay in between. DNA for the CDR3: TGTGCCAGTAGCCAGGGACAAGTCAATCAGCCCCAGCATTTT. As protein: CASSQGQVNQPQHF.

This rearrangement joins TRBV2 to TRBJ1-1; D unresolved. The germline V and J ends were trimmed by 2 bases and 8 bases, with 9 bases remaining between them. This CDR3 contains 12 residues. Looked up from germline, CDR1 is SNHLY and CDR2 is FYNNEI. The CDR3 coding sequence is TGTGCCAGCAGTGAAACTTCCCGAGAAGCTTTCTTT. The encoded protein is CASSETSREAFF.

The V and J genes are TRBV5-1 and TRBJ1-1; D might be TRBD1 (5 bases). CDR1 and CDR2 (germline): SGHRS, YFSETQ. V was trimmed by 3 bases and J by 1 base, leaving 10 bases between them. This CDR3 has 14 amino acids. The CDR3: CASSWGDGNTEAFF. The CDR3 DNA sequence: TGCGCCAGCAGCTGGGGGGACGGGAACACTGAAGCTTTCTTT.

The chain couples TRBV18 to TRBJ2-3; the match to TRBD1 covers 7 bases. The CDR3 extends over 15 amino acids. Germline CDR1 KGHSH, CDR2 LQKENI. Trimming took 2 bases from V and 4 from J; bases not matched to a gene: 6. The CDR3 spells CASSPIITGADTQYF. In nucleotides, the CDR3 is TGTGCCAGCTCACCAATCATTACAGGGGCAGATACGCAGTATTTT. Using reference TRBV18 and TRBJ2-3 for the parts outside the CDR3, the full variable domain is NAGVMQNPRHLVRRRGQEARLRCSPMKGHSHVYWYRQLPEEGLKFMVYLQKENIIDESGMPKERFSAEFPKEGPSILRIQQVVRGDSAAYFCASSPIITGADTQYFGPGTRLTVL.

The genes are TRBV7-2 and TRBJ1-1; 11 positions agree with TRBD1. The CDR3 consists of 15 residues. The trim removed 5 bases at V and 6 bases at J, leaving 8 bases unmatched. CDR1 and CDR2 from the germline V gene are SGHTA and FQGNSA. CDR3 protein: CASSRRDRGSPEAFF. In DNA form, the CDR3 reads TGTGCCAGCAGCCGTCGGGACAGGGGGTCCCCTGAAGCTTTCTTT.

V and J are TRBV7-9 and TRBJ1-4; D is uncertain. The CDR3 is made up of 13 amino acids. The germline V and J ends were trimmed by 6 bases and 10 bases, with 15 bases remaining between them. Germline loops: CDR1 SEHNR, CDR2 FQNEAQ (reference sequence). CDR3: CASSHPMEGKLFF. The CDR3 DNA reads as TGTGCCAGCAGTCACCCAATGGAGGGAAAACTGTTTTTT.

This chain joins TRBV10-2 and TRBJ2-7; 9 nucleotides line up with TRBD1. Germline CDR1 reads WSHSY; CDR2 reads SAAADI. This CDR3 has 14 amino acids. J lost 0 bases, V lost 7 bases, and 4 bases had no gene match. CDR3 DNA: TGCGCCAGCATCCCGACAGGGGGCTCCTACGAGCAGTACTTC. Translation gives CASIPTGGSYEQYF.

CDR3: CASSPGGENTEAFF. CDR3 coding DNA: TGTGCCAGCAGCCCGGGCGGGGAGAACACTGAAGCTTTCTTT. The chain recombines TRBV9 with TRBJ1-1; no definite D call. The CDR3 spans 14 residues. Germline CDR1 SGDLS, CDR2 YYNGEE. V was trimmed by 4 bases and J by 1 base, leaving 11 bases between them.

The chain combines TRBV11-2 with TRBJ1-1, with 7 bases fitting TRBD1. The CDR3 runs 12 residues. Trimming took 4 bases from V and 10 from J; bases not matched to a gene: 6. Germline assignment: CDR1 SGHAT and CDR2 FQNNGV. CDR3 nucleotide sequence: TGTGCCAGCAGCTCAGGGGGTTTTGGAGCTTTCTTT. Protein: CASSSGGFGAFF. The whole variable domain, remainder taken from reference TRBV11-2 and TRBJ1-1, is EAGVAQSPRYKIIEKRQSVAFWCNPISGHATLYWYQQILGQGPKLLIQFQNNGVVDDSQLPKDRFSAERLKGVDSTLKIQPAKLEDSAVYLCASSSGGFGAFFGQGTRLTVV.

This clone is deemed medium-sized by its frequency. The V and J genes are TRBV19 and TRBJ2-1; TRBD2 might be the D (6 bases). CDR3 size: 13 residues. Trimming shortened V by 1 base and J by 8 bases, and 9 bases separated the two germline ends. Germline CDR1 reads LNHDA; CDR2 reads SQIVND (reference sequence). CDR3 in amino acids: CASSIGEVDEQFF. The CDR3 DNA is TGTGCCAGTAGTATAGGGGAGGTTGATGAGCAGTTCTTC.

The V and J genes are TRBV14 and TRBJ2-7; D may be TRBD1 (6 bases). Trimming removed 5 bases from V and 6 bases from J, with 20 bases in between. There are 15 residues in the CDR3. CDR1 is SGHDN, CDR2 FVKESK, per germline. The CDR3 reads CASSSRQVPGFEQYF. The CDR3 region has the DNA TGTGCCAGCAGCTCTCGACAGGTTCCGGGGTTCGAGCAGTACTTC. Filled out from reference TRBV14 and TRBJ2-7, the complete variable domain reads EAGVTQFPSHSVIEKGQTVTLRCDPISGHDNLYWYRRVMGKEIKFLLHFVKESKQDESGMPNNRFLAERTGGTYSTLKVQPAELEDSGVYFCASSSRQVPGFEQYFGPGTRLTVT.